This T cell receptor beta chain comes out of a study of T cell responses to AZD1222 COVID-19 vaccine. On the study more broadly: The study pooled second doses at about 4 or about 12 weeks.

Study outcomes and limitations: Repertoire samples came only from after the peak T cell response. Clonal diversity may have been underestimated in mostly white British donors. Baseline serostatus was positive in only a handful of AZD1222 recipients.

Details on this clone: Antigen: not known.

Sequencing used immunoSEQ multiplex PCR; TCRdb keeps in-frame clones, though not all of them. The repertoire has around 150,000 clones, roughly 94% of them found once; the top ten carry 1.3%. There are 14 residues in the CDR3. V lost 1 base and J lost 4, with 8 bases in between. Germline V gene sequence: CDR1 LGHDT, CDR2 YNNKEL (reference sequence). Here the sequenced sample was peripheral blood, taken on day 0 of AZD1222 vaccination. The rearrangement links TRBV3-1 (or the pseudogene TRBV3-2) to TRBJ1-5, with D hard to call. The clonotype was recovered from an adult in good health. CDR3 sequence (DNA): TGTGCCAGCAGCCAAGCGTCTAGGAATCAGCCCCAGCATTTT. Translating gives CASSQASRNQPQHF.